The clone carrying this TCR beta chain has a handful of counts. The CDR3 spans 16 residues. The V end lost 0 bases, the J end lost 5 bases, and 15 bases lay between the germline ends. Germline values: CDR1 KGHSH, CDR2 LQKENI. This entry belongs to a study of cytomegalovirus exposure and HLA in healthy donors. The PCR had 60 Vbeta and 13 Jbeta primers. Libraries were prepared by immunoSEQ multiplex PCR; TCRdb keeps only in-frame clonotypes and omits some of them. The table lists over 100,000 clones, roughly 80% of them singletons, with about a fifth in the top ten. The chain recombines TRBV18 with TRBJ2-3; a possible D gene is TRBD2 (5 bases). This sequence originates from a man under 40 in good health and CMV-seropositive. Sequencing was performed on PBMCs. In DNA, the CDR3 is TGTGCCAGCTCACCACCGATAGTAGAGGGAAGAGATACGCAGTATTTT. Encoded protein: CASSPPIVEGRDTQYF.